The present T cell receptor (beta chain) was sequenced within a study of shared T cell receptors in the human thymus. The table came from immunoSEQ multiplex PCR; TCRdb's copy has only in-frame clones and leaves some out. There are approximately 660,000 clones in the sample; roughly 90% occur only once, and 0.0095% to 0.012% lies in the top ten. Germline V gene data show CDR1 as SGHNT and CDR2 as YENEEA. The CDR3 spans 14 residues. Trimming took off 4 bases at V and 0 bases at J, with 7 bases between the two ends. These sequences were also reported in another study, on human thymus T cells. That work contributes: From resections taken during corrective heart surgery, the thymus tissue was obtained.

The source is a boy in the first two years of life with a congenital heart defect. The chain carries TRBV11-3 and TRBJ2-1; D is unclear. The sequenced material came from thymocytes. The CDR3 sequence: CASSYLLSYNEQFF. For the CDR3, the DNA is TGTGCCAGCAGCTACCTACTCTCCTACAATGAGCAGTTCTTC.